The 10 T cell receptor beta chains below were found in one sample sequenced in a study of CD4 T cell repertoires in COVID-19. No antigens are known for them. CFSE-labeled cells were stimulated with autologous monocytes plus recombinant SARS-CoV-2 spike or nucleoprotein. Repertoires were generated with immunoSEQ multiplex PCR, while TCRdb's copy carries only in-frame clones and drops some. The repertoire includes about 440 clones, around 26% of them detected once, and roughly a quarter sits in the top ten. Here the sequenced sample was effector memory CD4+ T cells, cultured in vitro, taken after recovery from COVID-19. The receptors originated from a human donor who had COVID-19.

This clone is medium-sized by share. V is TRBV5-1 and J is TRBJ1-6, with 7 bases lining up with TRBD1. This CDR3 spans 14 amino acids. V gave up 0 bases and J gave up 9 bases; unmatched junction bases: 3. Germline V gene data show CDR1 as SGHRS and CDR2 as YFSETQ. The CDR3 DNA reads TGCGCCAGCAGCTTGGGACAGGGCCTTTCACCCCTCCACTTT. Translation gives CASSLGQGLSPLHF.

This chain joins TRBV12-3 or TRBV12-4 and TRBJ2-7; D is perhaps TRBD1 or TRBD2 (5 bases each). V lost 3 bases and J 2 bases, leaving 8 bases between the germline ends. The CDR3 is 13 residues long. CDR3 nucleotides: TGTGCCAGCAGTTTGGGGACCACCTACGAGCAGTACTTC. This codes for CASSLGTTYEQYF.

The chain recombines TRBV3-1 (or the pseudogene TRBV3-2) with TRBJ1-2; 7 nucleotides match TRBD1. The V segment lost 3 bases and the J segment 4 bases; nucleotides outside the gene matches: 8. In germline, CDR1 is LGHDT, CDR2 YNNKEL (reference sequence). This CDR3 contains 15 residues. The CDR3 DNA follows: TGTGCCAGCAGCCACCGGGACAGACCGCTCTATGGCTACACCTTC. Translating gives CASSHRDRPLYGYTF.

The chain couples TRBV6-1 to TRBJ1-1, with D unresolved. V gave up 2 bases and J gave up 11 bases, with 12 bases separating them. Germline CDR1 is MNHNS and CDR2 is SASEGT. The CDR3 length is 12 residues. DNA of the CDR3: TGTGCCAGCAGTGAACTGGGGAGTAGTGCTTTCTTT. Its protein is CASSELGSSAFF.

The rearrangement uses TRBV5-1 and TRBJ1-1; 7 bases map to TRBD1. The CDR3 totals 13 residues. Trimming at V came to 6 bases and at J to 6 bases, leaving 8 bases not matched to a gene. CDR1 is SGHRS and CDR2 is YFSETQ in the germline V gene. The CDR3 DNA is TGCGCCAGCACTTCGACAGGGCATTCTGAAGCTTTCTTT. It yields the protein CASTSTGHSEAFF. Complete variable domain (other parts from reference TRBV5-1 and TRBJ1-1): KAGVTQTPRYLIKTRGQQVTLSCSPISGHRSVSWYQQTPGQGLQFLFEYFSETQRNKGNFPGRFSGRQFSNSRSEMNVSTLELGDSALYLCASTSTGHSEAFFGQGTRLTVV.

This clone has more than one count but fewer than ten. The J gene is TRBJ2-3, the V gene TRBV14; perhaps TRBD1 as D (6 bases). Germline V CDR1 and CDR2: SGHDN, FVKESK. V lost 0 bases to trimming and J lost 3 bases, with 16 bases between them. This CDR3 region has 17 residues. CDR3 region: CASSQDLRTVLTDTQYF. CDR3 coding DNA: TGTGCCAGCAGCCAAGATCTTAGGACAGTATTAACAGATACGCAGTATTTT.

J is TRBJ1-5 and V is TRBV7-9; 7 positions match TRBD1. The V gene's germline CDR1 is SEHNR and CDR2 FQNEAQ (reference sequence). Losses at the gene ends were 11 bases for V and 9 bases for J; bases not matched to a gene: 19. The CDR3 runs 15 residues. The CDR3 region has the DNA TGTGCCTCTCAGGGGGGGGTGTGCCCCCTCCCGCCCCAGCATTTT. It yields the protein CASQGGVCPLPPQHF.

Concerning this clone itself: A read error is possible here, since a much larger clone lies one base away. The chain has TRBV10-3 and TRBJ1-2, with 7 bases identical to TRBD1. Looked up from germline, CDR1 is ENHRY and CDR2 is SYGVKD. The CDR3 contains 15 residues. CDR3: CAISEMEQGIGGYIF. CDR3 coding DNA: TGTGCCATCAGTGAGATGGAACAGGGGATTGGGGGCTACATCTTC.

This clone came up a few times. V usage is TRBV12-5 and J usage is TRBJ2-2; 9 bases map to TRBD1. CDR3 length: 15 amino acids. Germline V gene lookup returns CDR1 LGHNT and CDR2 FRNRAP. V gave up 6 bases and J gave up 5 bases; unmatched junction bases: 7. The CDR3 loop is CASGMGQGFTGELFF. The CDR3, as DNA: TGTGCTAGTGGGATGGGACAGGGCTTTACCGGGGAGCTGTTTTTT. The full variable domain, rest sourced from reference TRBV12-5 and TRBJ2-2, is DARVTQTPRHKVTEMGQEVTMRCQPILGHNTVFWYRQTMMQGLELLAYFRNRAPLDDSGMPKDRFSAEMPDATLATLKIQPSEPRDSAVYFCASGMGQGFTGELFFGEGSRLTVL.

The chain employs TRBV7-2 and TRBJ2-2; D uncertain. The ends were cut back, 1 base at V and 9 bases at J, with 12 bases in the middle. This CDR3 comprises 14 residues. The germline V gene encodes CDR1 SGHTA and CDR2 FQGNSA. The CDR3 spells CASSLVWGPRELFF. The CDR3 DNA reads TGTGCCAGCAGCTTAGTTTGGGGTCCCCGGGAGCTGTTTTTT.